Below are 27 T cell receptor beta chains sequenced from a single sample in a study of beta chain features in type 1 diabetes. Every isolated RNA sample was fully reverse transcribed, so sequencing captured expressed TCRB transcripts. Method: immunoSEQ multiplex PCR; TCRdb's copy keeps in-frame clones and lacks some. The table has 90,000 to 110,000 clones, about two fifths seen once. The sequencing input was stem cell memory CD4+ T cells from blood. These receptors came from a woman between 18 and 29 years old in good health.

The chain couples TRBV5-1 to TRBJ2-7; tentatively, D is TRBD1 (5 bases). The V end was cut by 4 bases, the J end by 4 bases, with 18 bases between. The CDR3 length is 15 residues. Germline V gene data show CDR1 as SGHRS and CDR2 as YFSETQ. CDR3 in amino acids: CASSRQGIMEYEQYF. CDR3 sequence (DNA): TGCGCCAGCAGCAGGCAGGGAATAATGGAATACGAGCAGTACTTC.

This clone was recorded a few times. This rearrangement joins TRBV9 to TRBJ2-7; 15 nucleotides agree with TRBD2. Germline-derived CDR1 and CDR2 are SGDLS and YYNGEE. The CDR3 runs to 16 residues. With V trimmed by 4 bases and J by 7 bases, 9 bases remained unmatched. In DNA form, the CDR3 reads TGTGCCAGCAGCCCGCGGACTAGCGGGAGGGCCGGTGAGCAGTACTTC. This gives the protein CASSPRTSGRAGEQYF.

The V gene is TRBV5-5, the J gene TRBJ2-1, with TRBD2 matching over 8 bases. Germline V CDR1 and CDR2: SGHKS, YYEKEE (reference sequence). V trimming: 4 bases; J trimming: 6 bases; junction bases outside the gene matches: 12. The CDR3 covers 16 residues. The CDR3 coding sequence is TGTGCCAGCAGCGGCGCCCAGTTTCGGGGGGGCAATGAGCAGTTCTTC. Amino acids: CASSGAQFRGGNEQFF.

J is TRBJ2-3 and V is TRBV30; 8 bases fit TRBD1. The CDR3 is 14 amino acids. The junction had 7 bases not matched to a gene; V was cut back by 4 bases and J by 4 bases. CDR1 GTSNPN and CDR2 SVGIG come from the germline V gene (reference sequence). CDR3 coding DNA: TGTGCCTGGACCCGACAGGGGATAGCAGATACGCAGTATTTT. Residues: CAWTRQGIADTQYF.

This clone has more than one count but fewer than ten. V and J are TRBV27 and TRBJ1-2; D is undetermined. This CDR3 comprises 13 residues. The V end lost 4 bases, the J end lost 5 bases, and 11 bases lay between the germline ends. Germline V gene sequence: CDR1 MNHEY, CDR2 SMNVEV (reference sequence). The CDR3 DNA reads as TGTGCCAGCAGTTCTCTCGGACTTTATGGCTACACCTTC. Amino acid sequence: CASSSLGLYGYTF.

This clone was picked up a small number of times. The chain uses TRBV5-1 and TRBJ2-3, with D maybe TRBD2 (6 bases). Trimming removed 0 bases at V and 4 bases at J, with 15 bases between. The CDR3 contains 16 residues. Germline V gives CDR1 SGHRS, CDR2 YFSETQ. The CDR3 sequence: CASSLAFAGSADTQYF. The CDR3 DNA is TGCGCCAGCAGCTTGGCCTTCGCGGGATCGGCAGATACGCAGTATTTT.

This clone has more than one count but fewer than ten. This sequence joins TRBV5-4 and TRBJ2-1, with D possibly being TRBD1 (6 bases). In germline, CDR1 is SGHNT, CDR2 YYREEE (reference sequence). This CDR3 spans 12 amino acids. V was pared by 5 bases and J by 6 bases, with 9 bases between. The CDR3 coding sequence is TGTGCCAGCAGTAGGGACACCAATGAGCAGTTCTTC. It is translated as CASSRDTNEQFF.

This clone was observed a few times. CDR3 DNA: TGTGCCAGCAGCCCGGGACAGGGGATAGGCTACACCTTC. Translation: CASSPGQGIGYTF. The J gene is TRBJ1-2, the V gene TRBV7-2; 10 positions agree with TRBD1. This CDR3 spans 13 amino acids. V was clipped by 5 bases and J by 8 bases; unmatched bases: 5. CDR1 and CDR2 (germline): SGHTA, FQGNSA.

The DNA for the CDR3 is TGTGCCACCATTCGGGACTCCTTCTCCTACAATGAGCAGTTCTTC. It is translated as CATIRDSFSYNEQFF. This chain connects TRBV6-5 to TRBJ2-1; TRBD2 is a possible D gene (6 bases). V was clipped by 10 bases and J by 0 bases, with 16 bases between them. The CDR3 runs to 15 residues. The germline V gene has CDR1 MNHEY and CDR2 SVGAGI.

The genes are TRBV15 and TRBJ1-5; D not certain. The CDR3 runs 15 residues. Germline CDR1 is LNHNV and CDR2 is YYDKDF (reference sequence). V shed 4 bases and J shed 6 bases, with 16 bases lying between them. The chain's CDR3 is CATSKGQPGGQPQHF. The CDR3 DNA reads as TGTGCCACCAGCAAAGGTCAACCGGGAGGTCAGCCCCAGCATTTT.

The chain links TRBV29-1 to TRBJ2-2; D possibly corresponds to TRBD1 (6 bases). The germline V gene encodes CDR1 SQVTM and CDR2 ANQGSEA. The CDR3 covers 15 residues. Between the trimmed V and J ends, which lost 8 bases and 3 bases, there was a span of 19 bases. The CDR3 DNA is TGCAGCTTTCCTCAGGGGTATTCGGACACCGGGGAGCTGTTTTTT. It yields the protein CSFPQGYSDTGELFF.

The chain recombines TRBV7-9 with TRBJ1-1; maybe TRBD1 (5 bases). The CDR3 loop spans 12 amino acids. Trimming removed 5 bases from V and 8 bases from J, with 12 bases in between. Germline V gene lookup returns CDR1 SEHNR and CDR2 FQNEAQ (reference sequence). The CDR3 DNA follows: TGTGCCAGCAGCCCTCGGGGGGGAGAAGCTTTCTTT. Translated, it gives CASSPRGGEAFF.

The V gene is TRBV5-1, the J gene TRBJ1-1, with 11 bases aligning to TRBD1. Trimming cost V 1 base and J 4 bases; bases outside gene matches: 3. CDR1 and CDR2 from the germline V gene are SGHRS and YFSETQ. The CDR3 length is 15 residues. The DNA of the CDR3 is TGCGCCAGCAGCTTGTCCGGGACAGGGGGCACTGAAGCTTTCTTT. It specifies CASSLSGTGGTEAFF.

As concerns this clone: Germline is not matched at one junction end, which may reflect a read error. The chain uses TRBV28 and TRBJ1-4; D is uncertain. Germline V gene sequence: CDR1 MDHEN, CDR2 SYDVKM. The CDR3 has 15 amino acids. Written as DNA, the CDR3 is TGTGCCAGCAGCCGACAACTCCCTATTCGTGAAAACCTGTTTTTT. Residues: CASSRQLPIRENLFF.

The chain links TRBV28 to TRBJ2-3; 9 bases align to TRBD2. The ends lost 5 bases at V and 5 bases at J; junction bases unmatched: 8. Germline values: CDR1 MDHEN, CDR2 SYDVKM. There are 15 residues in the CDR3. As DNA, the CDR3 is TGTGCCAGCAGTAAGACGGGACTAGCACTAGATACGCAGTATTTT. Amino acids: CASSKTGLALDTQYF.

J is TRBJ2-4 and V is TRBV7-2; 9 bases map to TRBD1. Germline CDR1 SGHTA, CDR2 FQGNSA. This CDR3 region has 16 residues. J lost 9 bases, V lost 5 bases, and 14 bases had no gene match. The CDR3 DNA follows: TGTGCCAGCAGCCCCCAGGGCGGGACAGGGTTCGGCATTCAGTACTTC. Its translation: CASSPQGGTGFGIQYF.

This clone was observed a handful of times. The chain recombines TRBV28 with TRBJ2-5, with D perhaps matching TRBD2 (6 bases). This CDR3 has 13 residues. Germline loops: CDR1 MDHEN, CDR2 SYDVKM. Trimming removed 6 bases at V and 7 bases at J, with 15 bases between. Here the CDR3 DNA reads TGTGCCAGCAGCGAATTCCTGGGAGGGACCCAGTACTTC. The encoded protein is CASSEFLGGTQYF.

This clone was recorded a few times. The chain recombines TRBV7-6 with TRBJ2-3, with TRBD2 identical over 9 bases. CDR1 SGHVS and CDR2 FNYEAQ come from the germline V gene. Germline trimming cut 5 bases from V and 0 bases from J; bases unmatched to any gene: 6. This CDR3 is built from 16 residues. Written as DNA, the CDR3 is TGTGCCAGCAGCCCTAGCGGGACAACTAGCACAGATACGCAGTATTTT. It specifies CASSPSGTTSTDTQYF. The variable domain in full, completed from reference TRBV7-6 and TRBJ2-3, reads GAGVSQSPRYKVTKRGQDVALRCDPISGHVSLYWYRQALGQGPEFLTYFNYEAQQDKSGLPNDRFSAERPEGSISTLTIQRTEQRDSAMYRCASSPSGTTSTDTQYFGPGTRLTVL.

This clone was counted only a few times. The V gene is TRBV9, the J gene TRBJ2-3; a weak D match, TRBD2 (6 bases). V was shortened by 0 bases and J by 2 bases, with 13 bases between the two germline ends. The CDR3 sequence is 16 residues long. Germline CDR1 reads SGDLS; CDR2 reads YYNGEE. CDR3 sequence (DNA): TGTGCCAGCAGCGTAGGGAGAGGACTACTCACAGATACGCAGTATTTT. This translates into CASSVGRGLLTDTQYF.

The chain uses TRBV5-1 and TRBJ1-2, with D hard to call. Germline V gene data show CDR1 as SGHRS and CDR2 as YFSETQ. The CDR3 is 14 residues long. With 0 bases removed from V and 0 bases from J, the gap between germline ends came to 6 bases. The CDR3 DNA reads TGCGCCAGCAGCTTGGCTCCAGCTAACTATGGCTACACCTTC. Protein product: CASSLAPANYGYTF.

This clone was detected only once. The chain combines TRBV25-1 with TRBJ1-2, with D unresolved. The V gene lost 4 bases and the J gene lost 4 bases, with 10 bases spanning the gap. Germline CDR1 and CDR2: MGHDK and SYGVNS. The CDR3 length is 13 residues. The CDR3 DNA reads TGTGCCAGCAGTGGGCAGCTAGTCTATGGCTACACCTTC. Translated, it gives CASSGQLVYGYTF.

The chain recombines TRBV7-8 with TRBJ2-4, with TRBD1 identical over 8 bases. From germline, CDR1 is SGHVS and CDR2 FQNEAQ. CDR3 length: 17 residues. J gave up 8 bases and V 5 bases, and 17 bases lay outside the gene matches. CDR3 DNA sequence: TGTGCCAGCAGCGGCGGGGACAGGTCCCCCCTTGGGGACATTCAGTACTTC. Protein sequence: CASSGGDRSPLGDIQYF.

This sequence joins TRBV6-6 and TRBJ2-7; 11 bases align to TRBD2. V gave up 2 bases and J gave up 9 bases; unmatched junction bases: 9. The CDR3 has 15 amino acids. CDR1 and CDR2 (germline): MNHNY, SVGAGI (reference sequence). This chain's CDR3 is CASSYPTNSGRGQYF. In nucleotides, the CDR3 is TGTGCCAGCAGTTACCCCACAAATAGCGGGAGGGGGCAGTACTTC.

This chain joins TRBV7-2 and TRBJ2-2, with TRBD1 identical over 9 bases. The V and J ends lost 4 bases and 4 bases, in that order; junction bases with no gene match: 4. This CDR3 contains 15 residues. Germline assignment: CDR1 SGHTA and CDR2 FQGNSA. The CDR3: CASSSGQGATGELFF. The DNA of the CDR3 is TGTGCCAGCAGCTCGGGACAGGGAGCCACCGGGGAGCTGTTTTTT.

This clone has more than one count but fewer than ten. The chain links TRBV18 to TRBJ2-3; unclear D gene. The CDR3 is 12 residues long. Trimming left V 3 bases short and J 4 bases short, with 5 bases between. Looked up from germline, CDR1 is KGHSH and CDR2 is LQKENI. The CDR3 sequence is CASSPLSDTQYF. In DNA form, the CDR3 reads TGTGCCAGCTCACCTCTCTCAGATACGCAGTATTTT. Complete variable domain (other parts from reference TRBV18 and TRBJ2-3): NAGVMQNPRHLVRRRGQEARLRCSPMKGHSHVYWYRQLPEEGLKFMVYLQKENIIDESGMPKERFSAEFPKEGPSILRIQQVVRGDSAAYFCASSPLSDTQYFGPGTRLTVL.

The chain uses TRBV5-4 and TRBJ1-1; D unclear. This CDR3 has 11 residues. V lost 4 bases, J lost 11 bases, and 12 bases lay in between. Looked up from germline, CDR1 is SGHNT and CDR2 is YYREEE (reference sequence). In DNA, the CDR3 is TGTGCCAGCAGCGTAAACTTTGCTGCTTTCTTT. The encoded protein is CASSVNFAAFF.

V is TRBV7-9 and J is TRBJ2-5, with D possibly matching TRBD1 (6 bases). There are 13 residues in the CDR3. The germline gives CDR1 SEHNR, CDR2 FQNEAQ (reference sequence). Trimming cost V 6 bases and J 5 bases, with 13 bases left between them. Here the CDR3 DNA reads TGTGCCAGCAGTACCAGGGGATGGGAGACCCAGTACTTC. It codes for CASSTRGWETQYF.